This TCR beta chain was recorded in a study of T cell responses to AZD1222 COVID-19 vaccine. Broader study findings: Elevations in Spike-specific TCR breadth and depth followed administration of two AZD1222 doses. Seropositive at baseline were only six AZD1222 recipients.

Note on this clone: Its matching antigen is unknown.

The data were produced by immunoSEQ multiplex PCR, yet TCRdb's version contains in-frame clones alone and is incomplete. The table records tens of thousands of clones, approximately 90% of them present only once. V lost 5 bases to trimming and J lost 7 bases; unmatched junction nucleotides: 8. This CDR3 spans 15 amino acids. Per the germline V gene, CDR1 is SGHTA and CDR2 is FQGNSA. The sequencing here drew on peripheral blood, taken on day 0 of MenACWY control vaccination. The sequence was collected from an adult in good health. The chain employs TRBV7-2 and TRBJ2-1, with 10 bases aligning to TRBD2. CDR3 sequence: CASSKAGGPGNEQFF. CDR3 in DNA: TGTGCCAGCAGCAAAGCGGGAGGGCCCGGAAATGAGCAGTTCTTC. The variable domain in full, completed from reference TRBV7-2 and TRBJ2-1, reads GAGVSQSPSNKVTEKGKDVELRCDPISGHTALYWYRQSLGQGLEFLIYFQGNSAPDKSGLPSDRFSAERTGGSVSTLTIQRTQQEDSAVYLCASSKAGGPGNEQFFGPGTRLTVL.